The 24 T cell receptor beta chains below all came from one sample that was sequenced in a study of radiotherapy plus CTLA-4 blockade in lung cancer. Assay used: immunoSEQ multiplex PCR; TCRdb lists only in-frame clones, some missing. The data contain tens of thousands of clones, about four fifths of them singletons. The sample in question was peripheral blood, obtained from a patient treated with radiotherapy plus ipilimumab. Receptor source: a human donor with non-small cell lung cancer whose response to radiotherapy plus ipilimumab could not be evaluated.

This sequence joins TRBV14 and TRBJ2-7; 10 bases map to TRBD2. The CDR3 sequence is 16 residues long. After removal of 3 bases from V and 4 bases from J, the junction contained 9 bases not matched to a gene. Germline V gene data show CDR1 as SGHDN and CDR2 as FVKESK. CDR3 residues: CASSHVLGLAIYEQYF. Here the CDR3 DNA reads TGTGCCAGCAGCCACGTCCTGGGACTAGCGATATACGAGCAGTACTTC.

In this sample, this clone turned up a few times. CDR3 in amino acids: CASSQADRTGNTIYF. CDR3 DNA sequence: TGCGCCAGCAGCCAAGCTGACAGAACTGGAAACACCATATATTTT. The rearrangement joins TRBV4-1 to TRBJ1-3; TRBD1 is a possible D gene (5 bases). Germline assignment: CDR1 MGHRA and CDR2 YSYEKL. V lost 1 base, J lost 2 bases, and 9 bases lay in between. The CDR3 length is 15 residues.

The chain carries TRBV18 and TRBJ2-1; D remains ambiguous. The CDR3 runs to 13 residues. Germline CDR1 reads KGHSH; CDR2 reads LQKENI. Deletions cut 5 bases from V and 7 bases from J, with 12 bases between. The CDR3 is CASSSQRSNEQFF. CDR3 nucleotide sequence: TGTGCCAGCTCAAGTCAGAGGTCAAATGAGCAGTTCTTC. Based on the CDR3 plus reference TRBV18 and TRBJ2-1, the full variable domain is NAGVMQNPRHLVRRRGQEARLRCSPMKGHSHVYWYRQLPEEGLKFMVYLQKENIIDESGMPKERFSAEFPKEGPSILRIQQVVRGDSAAYFCASSSQRSNEQFFGPGTRLTVL.

This clone appeared a single time. CDR3 DNA: TGTGCCAGCAGCTCCGGACTAGCGCAGTACTTC. Translating gives CASSSGLAQYF. V usage is TRBV7-2 and J usage is TRBJ2-7; TRBD2 agrees at 8 bases. The trim removed 4 bases at V and 9 bases at J, leaving 2 bases unmatched. The germline V gene has CDR1 SGHTA and CDR2 FQGNSA. CDR3 length equals 11 residues.

The V call is TRBV6-5, the J call TRBJ1-6; 9 positions match TRBD1. Unmatched junction bases numbered 6, after V lost 7 bases and J lost 5 bases. The CDR3 has 15 amino acids. Germline loops: CDR1 MNHEY, CDR2 SVGAGI. The CDR3 here is CASIKDRGNNSPLHF. CDR3 DNA: TGTGCCAGCATTAAGGACAGGGGAAATAATTCACCCCTCCACTTT.

This rearrangement joins TRBV2 to TRBJ1-2; 8 nucleotides agree with TRBD1. This CDR3 region has 13 residues. CDR1 is SNHLY and CDR2 is FYNNEI in the germline V gene. DNA of the CDR3: TGTGGGATTGGGGACAGGCCCAACTATGGCTACACCTTC. This sequence encodes CGIGDRPNYGYTF.

This rearrangement joins TRBV5-8 to TRBJ1-2; 8 bases fit TRBD1. The trim removed 6 bases at V and 8 bases at J, leaving 9 bases unmatched. CDR3 length equals 13 residues. The germline V gene has CDR1 SGHTS and CDR2 YDEGEE. The CDR3 sequence: CASTQGAPRGYTF. The CDR3 DNA reads TGTGCCAGCACCCAGGGGGCGCCTAGGGGCTACACCTTC.

This sequence joins TRBV7-3 and TRBJ2-2, with 8 bases that match TRBD1. Germline V gene sequence: CDR1 SGHTA, CDR2 FQGTGA. With 2 bases clipped from V and 1 base from J, the junction kept 0 bases outside the gene matches. The CDR3 is 15 amino acids. The CDR3 DNA reads as TGTGCCAGCAGCTTAGGGACAGGGAACACCGGGGAGCTGTTTTTT. Protein product: CASSLGTGNTGELFF. Supplemented by reference TRBV7-3 and TRBJ2-2, the full variable domain reads GAGVSQTPSNKVTEKGKYVELRCDPISGHTALYWYRQSLGQGPEFLIYFQGTGAADDSGLPNDRFFAVRPEGSVSTLKIQRTERGDSAVYLCASSLGTGNTGELFFGEGSRLTVL.

The rearrangement uses TRBV9 and TRBJ1-2; TRBD1 agrees at 8 bases. The CDR3 runs 15 residues. After removal of 7 bases from V and 3 bases from J, the junction contained 11 bases not matched to a gene. Germline V gene sequence: CDR1 SGDLS, CDR2 YYNGEE. The CDR3 DNA sequence: TGTGCCAGCGGGCCGGTGACGACAGGGGACTATGGCTACACCTTC. Translation gives CASGPVTTGDYGYTF.

The chain links TRBV30 to TRBJ1-3; D call uncertain. This CDR3 is 11 amino acids long. From germline, CDR1 is GTSNPN and CDR2 SVGIG (reference sequence). V gave up 4 bases and J gave up 3 bases, with 4 bases separating them. The CDR3 sequence: CAWTVGNTIYF. The CDR3, as DNA: TGTGCCTGGACAGTTGGAAACACCATATATTTT.

The chain combines TRBV4-1 with TRBJ1-3; D is unresolved. CDR3 length: 15 residues. The germline V gene has CDR1 MGHRA and CDR2 YSYEKL. Trimming took 0 bases from V and 3 from J, leaving 9 bases between them. CDR3 sequence reads: CASSQEWADGNTIYF. The CDR3, as DNA: TGCGCCAGCAGCCAAGAATGGGCAGATGGAAACACCATATATTTT.

CDR3 bases: TGTGCCGGACTAGCGCTGGCAGATACGCAGTATTTT. Protein: CAGLALADTQYF. V usage is TRBV30 and J usage is TRBJ2-3; TRBD2 matches at 9 bases. The CDR3 covers 12 residues. With 8 bases clipped from V and 4 bases from J, the junction kept 4 bases outside the gene matches. Germline V gene sequence: CDR1 GTSNPN, CDR2 SVGIG (reference sequence).

The rearrangement uses TRBV6-1 and TRBJ2-1, with D possibly matching TRBD2 (6 bases). Trimming removed 6 bases at V and 4 bases at J, with 16 bases between. CDR1 and CDR2 (germline): MNHNS, SASEGT. The CDR3 loop spans 15 amino acids. CDR3 protein: CASRLTGTEYNEQFF. The CDR3 coding sequence is TGTGCCAGCAGACTAACCGGGACTGAATACAATGAGCAGTTCTTC.

This chain links TRBV7-6 with TRBJ2-1; 13 positions agree with TRBD2. There are 15 residues in the CDR3. CDR1 is SGHVS and CDR2 is FNYEAQ in the germline V gene. Germline trimming cut 8 bases from V and 8 bases from J; bases unmatched to any gene: 9. CDR3 sequence: CASGGGLAGVYEQFF. Written as DNA, the CDR3 is TGTGCCAGCGGGGGAGGACTAGCGGGAGTATATGAGCAGTTCTTC.

This rearrangement joins TRBV10-3 to TRBJ1-3, with D maybe TRBD1 (5 bases). Germline loops: CDR1 ENHRY, CDR2 SYGVKD. V was trimmed by 8 bases and J by 0 bases, leaving 14 bases between them. The CDR3 runs to 15 residues. CDR3 in amino acids: CAIGPGESSGNTIYF. CDR3 bases: TGTGCCATCGGTCCGGGGGAAAGCTCTGGAAACACCATATATTTT.

The chain combines TRBV6-5 with TRBJ1-1; 7 bases line up with TRBD1. Trimming removed 6 bases from V and 3 bases from J; junction bases left unmatched: 10. This CDR3 has 15 residues. CDR1 MNHEY and CDR2 SVGAGI come from the germline V gene. The CDR3 here is CASSRQGVRDTEAFF. The CDR3 DNA reads as TGTGCCAGCAGCCGACAGGGTGTCCGGGACACTGAAGCTTTCTTT.

V and J are TRBV30 and TRBJ2-7; perhaps TRBD1 as D (6 bases). Germline loops: CDR1 GTSNPN, CDR2 SVGIG (reference sequence). The CDR3 length is 14 residues. V lost 6 bases, J lost 2 bases, and 17 bases lay in between. The CDR3 reads CACITGTSTYEQYF. The CDR3 nucleotides are TGTGCCTGTATCACCGGGACATCAACCTACGAGCAGTACTTC. Drawing the rest from reference TRBV30 and TRBJ2-7, the complete variable domain is SQTIHQWPATLVQPVGSPLSLECTVEGTSNPNLYWYRQAAGRGLQLLFYSVGIGQISSEVPQNLSASRPQDRQFILSSKKLLLSDSGFYLCACITGTSTYEQYFGPGTRLTVT.

The chain joins TRBV30 to TRBJ1-1; D ambiguous. The CDR3 covers 14 residues. Germline loops: CDR1 GTSNPN, CDR2 SVGIG (reference sequence). V shed 4 bases and J shed 7 bases, with 19 bases lying between them. The CDR3 spells CAWTGPKAMVEAFF. The CDR3 nucleotides are TGTGCCTGGACAGGTCCGAAGGCCATGGTTGAAGCTTTCTTT.

This chain connects TRBV11-3 to TRBJ2-7, with 7 bases lining up with TRBD2. V was clipped by 0 bases and J by 7 bases; unmatched bases: 6. This CDR3 contains 14 residues. CDR1 and CDR2 from the germline V gene are SGHNT and YENEEA. The CDR3 spells CASSLDPRGREQYF. CDR3 sequence (DNA): TGTGCCAGCAGCTTAGATCCGCGGGGGAGGGAGCAGTACTTC.

The rearrangement uses TRBV6-4 and TRBJ2-1; 7 nucleotides agree with TRBD2. CDR1 MRHNA and CDR2 SNTAGT come from the germline V gene. There are 14 residues in the CDR3. Trimming cost V 5 bases and J 1 base; bases outside gene matches: 2. CDR3 amino acids: CASSPSGSYNEQFF. The DNA of the CDR3 is TGTGCCAGCAGTCCTAGCGGTTCCTACAATGAGCAGTTCTTC.

V usage is TRBV6-1 and J usage is TRBJ2-1, with a weak D call TRBD2 (5 bases). The CDR3 is 14 residues long. Trimming left V 8 bases short and J 0 bases short, with 11 bases between. CDR1 is MNHNS, CDR2 SASEGT, per germline. The CDR3 sequence: CASFRGSSYNEQFF. In DNA form, the CDR3 reads TGTGCCAGCTTCCGGGGTAGCTCCTACAATGAGCAGTTCTTC.

Only one count was recorded for this clone. This chain joins TRBV29-1 and TRBJ1-1; 7 nucleotides agree with TRBD1. CDR3 size: 14 residues. Looked up from germline, CDR1 is SQVTM and CDR2 is ANQGSEA. The V segment lost 6 bases and the J segment 1 base; nucleotides outside the gene matches: 8. The CDR3 region has the DNA TGCAGCGTGGCACAGGGGATTGGGAACACTGAAGCTTTCTTT. It encodes CSVAQGIGNTEAFF. The whole variable domain, filled in from reference TRBV29-1 and TRBJ1-1, reads SAVISQKPSRDICQRGTSLTIQCQVDSQVTMMFWYRQQPGQSLTLIATANQGSEATYESGFVIDKFPISRPNLTFSTLTVSNMSPEDSSIYLCSVAQGIGNTEAFFGQGTRLTVV.

This rearrangement joins TRBV5-1 to TRBJ2-1; TRBD1 matches 8 bases. The V gene's germline CDR1 is SGHRS and CDR2 YFSETQ. J was trimmed by 6 bases and V by 4 bases; bases with no gene match: 12. The CDR3 has 16 residues. The CDR3 spells CASSLRQGIGLNEQFF. The CDR3, as DNA: TGCGCCAGCAGCCTGCGACAGGGGATCGGGCTCAATGAGCAGTTCTTC.

This clone has more than one count but fewer than ten. The CDR3 DNA reads TGTGCTAGTGGTTTGGTATTGGGGCCAACTATTAACTATGGCTACACCTTC. This sequence encodes CASGLVLGPTINYGYTF. The chain is built from TRBV12-5 and TRBJ1-2; D perhaps matches TRBD1 (5 bases). V gave up 0 bases and J gave up 1 base, with 15 bases separating them. The germline V gene has CDR1 LGHNT and CDR2 FRNRAP. The CDR3 length is 17 residues. Based on the CDR3 plus reference TRBV12-5 and TRBJ1-2, the full variable domain is DARVTQTPRHKVTEMGQEVTMRCQPILGHNTVFWYRQTMMQGLELLAYFRNRAPLDDSGMPKDRFSAEMPDATLATLKIQPSEPRDSAVYFCASGLVLGPTINYGYTFGSGTRLTVV.